The 21 T cell receptor beta chains in this list originate from one sample, sequenced in a study of vaccination and CD4 T cells after COVID-19. These receptors' targets are unknown. Treatment meaning: approximately nine-day PBMC culture with coronavirus spike peptide pools or control peptides (ViraFEST assay). Sequencing of DNA taken from cultured CD4+ T cells relied on the Oncomine TCR Beta short-read assay. TCRdb re-analysed the PCR reads in MiXCR, keeping a single row per CDR3 protein. In the table there are more than 9,000 distinct CDR3 sequences, about 19% of which are singletons. The source material was CD4+ T cells from blood, cultured in vitro, sampled before SARS-CoV-2 vaccination. The source of these receptors is a human donor who received a COVID-19 vaccine.

This clonotype turned up a few times. J is TRBJ1-2 and V is TRBV12-5, with 7 bases fitting TRBD1. Germline CDR1 and CDR2: LGHNT and FRNRAP. V lost 1 base and J lost 5; bases outside the gene matches: 10. The CDR3 length is 16 residues. The CDR3 reads CASGLAQTGQEYGYTF. CDR3 sequence (DNA): TGTGCTAGTGGTTTGGCCCAAACCGGACAGGAGTATGGCTACACCTTC.

This sequence joins TRBV6-1 and TRBJ1-2, with D maybe TRBD1 (5 bases). CDR1 and CDR2 (germline): MNHNS, SASEGT. V dropped 5 bases and J dropped 8 bases, with 15 bases sitting between them. This CDR3 is built from 13 residues. CDR3 in amino acids: CASSHRRDIGYTF. CDR3 nucleotide sequence: TGTGCCAGCAGTCATCGCAGGGATATCGGCTACACCTTC.

J is TRBJ1-5 and V is TRBV21-1. TRBV21-1 is a pseudogene. The CDR3 sequence is 13 residues long. CDR3 bases: TGTGCCAGCGAGTCCAGGGACAATCAGCCCCAGCATTTT. It is translated as CASESRDNQPQHF.

This clonotype was found a few times. The rearrangement links TRBV19 to TRBJ2-4, with D perhaps being TRBD1 or TRBD2 (6 bases each). The CDR3 loop spans 13 amino acids. Between the trimmed V and J ends, which lost 5 bases and 2 bases, there was a span of 7 bases. CDR1 is LNHDA and CDR2 is SQIVND in the germline V gene (reference sequence). The CDR3, as DNA: TGTGCCAGTAGTGGGGGGCCCAAAAACATTCAGTACTTC. This gives the protein CASSGGPKNIQYF.

This sequence joins TRBV7-3 and TRBJ2-1, with D perhaps matching TRBD2 (5 bases). The CDR3 is 15 residues long. V was trimmed by 6 bases and J by 7 bases, leaving 19 bases between them. Germline V lookup: CDR1 SGHTA, CDR2 FQGTGA. The CDR3 region has the DNA TGTGCCAGCAGTCCGAGCAGGCTAGCTGGGAATGAGCAGTTCTTC. This gives the protein CASSPSRLAGNEQFF.

V and J are TRBV5-1 and TRBJ1-1; the D gene is possibly TRBD1 (6 bases). V dropped 0 bases and J dropped 5 bases, with 14 bases sitting between them. CDR1 SGHRS and CDR2 YFSETQ come from the germline V gene. The CDR3 has 15 amino acids. CDR3 nucleotide sequence: TGCGCCAGCAGCTTGGTACCGGGGGCTAGAACTGAAGCTTTCTTT. Its protein is CASSLVPGARTEAFF.

This clonotype was seen only a few times. The junction differs from germline at one of its ends, possibly a read error. The chain uses TRBV6-1 and TRBJ1-5, with D perhaps TRBD1 (6 bases). CDR1 is MNHNS, CDR2 SASEGT, per germline. CDR3 size: 14 residues. For the CDR3, the DNA is TGTGCCAGCAGGGAAGGGGGGGCTCATCAGCCCCAGCATTTT. It specifies CASREGGAHQPQHF.

This clonotype was seen only a few times. The gene calls are TRBV20-1 and TRBJ2-3; 12 bases fit TRBD2. Trimming cost V 6 bases and J 7 bases; bases outside gene matches: 8. The CDR3 contains 14 residues. The V gene's germline CDR1 is DFQATT and CDR2 SNEGSKA (reference sequence). The DNA of the CDR3 is TGCAGTGCCCCGTCTAGCGGGGGGGCAAATACGCAGTATTTT. This translates into CSAPSSGGANTQYF.

This clonotype occurred a few times. The chain carries TRBV20-1 and TRBJ1-1, with TRBD1 as a possible D gene (5 bases). CDR3 length: 15 residues. Germline V lookup: CDR1 DFQATT, CDR2 SNEGSKA (reference sequence). V gave up 6 bases and J gave up 10 bases, with 27 bases separating them. The CDR3 sequence: CSALAGGEEYIGAFF. Written as DNA, the CDR3 is TGCAGTGCCCTGGCGGGGGGGGAAGAATATATCGGAGCTTTCTTT.

The chain links TRBV20-1 to TRBJ2-5; perhaps TRBD2 as D (5 bases). The CDR3 extends over 14 amino acids. CDR1 and CDR2 from the germline V gene are DFQATT and SNEGSKA (reference sequence). V was pared by 3 bases and J by 7 bases, with 18 bases between. DNA for the CDR3: TGCAGTGCTAGCGGGGTGACCTCAACGGGGACCCAGTACTTC. Protein product: CSASGVTSTGTQYF.

This clonotype was detected a few times. The chain recombines TRBV12-3 or TRBV12-4 with TRBJ2-5, with unresolved D. V lost 2 bases, J lost 4 bases, and 11 bases lay in between. The CDR3 has 14 amino acids. The CDR3: CASSLFPPPETQYF. The CDR3 nucleotides read TGTGCCAGCAGTTTATTTCCCCCCCCAGAGACCCAGTACTTC.

CDR3 sequence reads: CASSLTRDRGEKLFF. The CDR3 coding sequence is TGTGCCAGCAGCTTAACCCGGGATAGGGGTGAAAAACTGTTTTTT. The chain uses TRBV7-8 and TRBJ1-4; D possibly corresponds to TRBD1 (5 bases). V lost 2 bases to trimming and J lost 7 bases, with 14 bases between them. The germline V gene encodes CDR1 SGHVS and CDR2 FQNEAQ. This CDR3 is 15 amino acids long.

This clonotype came up a few times. V gene TRBV6-1 combines with J gene TRBJ1-3, with D unresolved. The CDR3 totals 19 residues. Trimming stripped 3 bases from V and 8 bases from J, with 29 bases between. CDR1 and CDR2 (germline): MNHNS, SASEGT. The DNA of the CDR3 is TGTGCCAGCAGTGACAGGCGGCCCAGTCGCCGCGGCTATGGGGACACCATATATTTT. This codes for CASSDRRPSRRGYGDTIYF.

The J gene is TRBJ1-4, the V gene TRBV25-1; D may be TRBD1 (6 bases). CDR3 length: 15 residues. Trimming pared 2 bases from V and 0 bases from J, leaving 7 bases between. Germline V gene sequence: CDR1 MGHDK, CDR2 SYGVNS. The CDR3: CASSETGPTNEKLFF. In DNA, the CDR3 is TGTGCCAGCAGTGAAACAGGGCCAACTAATGAAAAACTGTTTTTT.

The CDR3 region has the DNA TGTGCCAGCAGTGAAATCTCGCGGGGGGGGACCCAGTACTTC. This codes for CASSEISRGGTQYF. V gene TRBV2 combines with J gene TRBJ2-5, with 9 bases that match TRBD2. Per germline, CDR1 SNHLY and CDR2 FYNNEI. Losses at the gene ends were 2 bases for V and 7 bases for J; bases not matched to a gene: 5. CDR3 length: 14 amino acids.

This clonotype occurred a few times. The J gene is TRBJ2-3, the V gene TRBV5-4; unclear D gene. Germline V gene lookup returns CDR1 SGHNT and CDR2 YYREEE (reference sequence). The CDR3 runs to 14 residues. The V end lost 2 bases, the J end lost 0 bases, and 7 bases lay between the germline ends. The DNA of the CDR3 is TGTGCCAGCAGCTTAGACGCTAGCACAGATACGCAGTATTTT. It translates to CASSLDASTDTQYF. The full variable domain, rest sourced from reference TRBV5-4 and TRBJ2-3, is ETGVTQSPTHLIKTRGQQVTLRCSSQSGHNTVSWYQQALGQGPQFIFQYYREEENGRGNFPPRFSGLQFPNYSSELNVNALELDDSALYLCASSLDASTDTQYFGPGTRLTVL.

The chain is built from TRBV5-5 and TRBJ2-7, with 7 bases aligning to TRBD2. V was clipped by 0 bases and J by 4 bases; unmatched bases: 13. CDR1 and CDR2 (germline): SGHKS, YYEKEE (reference sequence). The CDR3 loop spans 17 amino acids. The CDR3 nucleotides are TGTGCCAGCAGCTTGGCCCTATGGGCTAGGCGGGGGTACGAGCAGTACTTC. Its translation: CASSLALWARRGYEQYF. Drawing the rest from reference TRBV5-5 and TRBJ2-7, the complete variable domain is DAGVTQSPTHLIKTRGQQVTLRCSPISGHKSVSWYQQVLGQGPQFIFQYYEKEERGRGNFPDRFSARQFPNYSSELNVNALLLGDSALYLCASSLALWARRGYEQYFGPGTRLTVT.

The rearrangement uses TRBV20-1 and TRBJ1-2; D ambiguous. The germline V gene encodes CDR1 DFQATT and CDR2 SNEGSKA (reference sequence). This CDR3 is built from 11 residues. The germline V and J ends were trimmed by 3 bases and 7 bases, with 9 bases remaining between them. The CDR3 sequence: CSASGWGGYTF. CDR3 nucleotides: TGCAGTGCTAGCGGGTGGGGTGGCTACACCTTC.

V and J are TRBV7-9 and TRBJ2-7; 10 bases map to TRBD1. This CDR3 comprises 13 residues. In germline, CDR1 is SEHNR, CDR2 FQNEAQ (reference sequence). V was clipped by 5 bases and J by 5 bases; unmatched bases: 3. The CDR3 sequence is CASSTTGGDEQYF. CDR3 bases: TGTGCCAGCAGCACGACAGGGGGCGACGAGCAGTACTTC.

The chain joins TRBV19 to TRBJ2-7; D is possibly TRBD2 (6 bases). V was cut by 3 bases and J by 0 bases, with 9 bases left in between. The CDR3 contains 14 residues. Germline V gives CDR1 LNHDA, CDR2 SQIVND (reference sequence). The DNA of the CDR3 is TGTGCCAGTAGTATTAGCGGCAGCTCCTACGAGCAGTACTTC. Its translation: CASSISGSSYEQYF.

The chain couples TRBV27 to TRBJ1-1, with 8 bases fitting TRBD1. The CDR3 consists of 17 residues. Germline CDR1 is MNHEY and CDR2 is SMNVEV (reference sequence). V was clipped by 4 bases and J by 0 bases; unmatched bases: 10. Here the CDR3 reads CASSSGQGKALNTEAFF. For the CDR3, the DNA is TGTGCCAGCAGTTCTGGACAGGGAAAAGCCCTGAACACTGAAGCTTTCTTT.